A single sample gave rise to the 21 T cell receptor beta chains below, sequenced in a study of T cells in Graves' hyperthyroidism and ophthalmopathy. There were TCR beta CDR3 regions amplified from RNA transcripts. During a first-round RT-PCR of the TCR CDR3, the HTBI primer set was used. One entry per CDR3 protein results from TCRdb running MiXCR on the multiplex PCR reads. The table shows hundreds of thousands of distinct CDR3 sequences, with around 39% occurring only once. What was sequenced was blood. Receptor source: a man younger than 35 with Graves' hyperthyroidism.

The gene calls are TRBV9 and TRBJ2-7, with TRBD1 as a possible D gene (5 bases). Trimming stripped 5 bases from V and 2 bases from J, with 17 bases between. Germline loops: CDR1 SGDLS, CDR2 YYNGEE. This CDR3 is built from 15 residues. In nucleotides, the CDR3 is TGTGCCAGCAGTTACTCGCAGGGATTTCCCTACGAGCAGTACTTC. It translates to CASSYSQGFPYEQYF.

In this sample, this clonotype turned up a few times. The CDR3 reads CASSDLGRDQPQHF. The CDR3 DNA follows: TGTGCCAGCAGTGATCTCGGGAGAGATCAGCCCCAGCATTTT. The rearrangement uses TRBV6-6 and TRBJ1-5; D unclear. The CDR3 has 14 residues. In germline, CDR1 is MNHNY, CDR2 SVGAGI (reference sequence). V was shortened by 5 bases and J by 5 bases, with 13 bases between the two germline ends.

This sequence joins TRBV7-2 and TRBJ2-6; D uncertain. CDR1 SGHTA and CDR2 FQGNSA come from the germline V gene. The CDR3 runs 15 residues. The V and J ends lost 3 bases and 0 bases respectively, with 6 bases between them. This chain's CDR3 is CASSFTHSGANVLTF. The CDR3 bases are TGTGCCAGCAGCTTCACCCACTCTGGGGCCAACGTCCTGACTTTC.

This clonotype was seen ten or more times. This sequence joins TRBV29-1 and TRBJ2-5; D unclear. CDR3 length equals 14 residues. Trimming pared 5 bases from V and 2 bases from J, leaving 15 bases between. Germline-derived CDR1 and CDR2 are SQVTM and ANQGSEA. The CDR3 coding sequence is TGCAGCGTTCTGGGGTCGGCACTTCAAGAGACCCAGTACTTC. This encodes CSVLGSALQETQYF.

The gene calls are TRBV5-1 and TRBJ1-2; maybe TRBD1 (5 bases). The V end was cut by 5 bases, the J end by 2 bases, with 13 bases between. Germline loops: CDR1 SGHRS, CDR2 YFSETQ. The CDR3 spans 14 residues. The CDR3 protein is CASRRGEENYGYTF. The CDR3 DNA reads as TGCGCCAGCAGGCGGGGGGAGGAGAACTATGGCTACACCTTC.

V and J are TRBV29-1 and TRBJ1-1, with D uncertain. Germline-derived CDR1 and CDR2 are SQVTM and ANQGSEA. V lost 6 bases and J lost 0, with 17 bases in between. The CDR3 spans 15 residues. The chain's CDR3 is CSVEGIAGMNTEAFF. CDR3 in DNA: TGCAGCGTCGAGGGCATCGCGGGTATGAACACTGAAGCTTTCTTT.

This clonotype was detected many times. V and J are TRBV7-3 and TRBJ2-7; D possibly corresponds to TRBD1 (6 bases). V lost 1 base and J lost 5, with 9 bases in between. Per the germline V gene, CDR1 is SGHTA and CDR2 is FQGTGA. CDR3 length equals 13 residues. Here the CDR3 DNA reads TGTGCCAGCAGCTTAAACAGGGCCCACGAGCAGTACTTC. This encodes CASSLNRAHEQYF.

This clonotype was recorded many times. The chain couples TRBV5-6 to TRBJ1-6; 7 positions agree with TRBD1. Looked up from germline, CDR1 is SGHDT and CDR2 is YYEEEE. Germline trimming cut 4 bases from V and 14 bases from J; bases unmatched to any gene: 6. This CDR3 contains 12 residues. The CDR3 is CASSVQGITLHF. In DNA, the CDR3 is TGTGCCAGCAGCGTACAGGGGATAACCCTCCACTTT.

The table lists this clonotype with a few counts. The rearrangement uses TRBV7-2 and TRBJ2-6; D call uncertain. V was cut by 0 bases and J by 0 bases, with 12 bases left in between. The CDR3 covers 18 residues. The germline gives CDR1 SGHTA, CDR2 FQGNSA. The CDR3 DNA sequence: TGTGCCAGCAGCTTAGCTGCGCTTATCTACTCTGGGGCCAACGTCCTGACTTTC. This translates into CASSLAALIYSGANVLTF.

Remarks on this clonotype: It may be a read error: a sequence one base away is much more abundant. The rearrangement links TRBV19 to TRBJ1-6; D is unresolved. CDR3 length: 14 amino acids. CDR1 is LNHDA and CDR2 is SQIVND in the germline V gene (reference sequence). This chain's CDR3 is CASSVTGENSPPHF. CDR3 in DNA: TGTGCCAGTAGTGTCACCGGGGAGAATTCACCCCCCCACTTT.

This clonotype has only a few counts. The chain is built from TRBV7-3 and TRBJ1-4, with D unresolved. The length of the CDR3 is 16 residues. Trimming pared 5 bases from V and 8 bases from J, leaving 21 bases between. CDR1 and CDR2 (germline): SGHTA, FQGTGA. The DNA of the CDR3 is TGTGCCAGCAGCCAAGAGTGGAACACATCGGAAGAAAAACTGTTTTTT. Amino acid sequence: CASSQEWNTSEEKLFF.

The chain combines TRBV28 with TRBJ2-7; D is uncertain. The CDR3 totals 13 residues. V was cut by 3 bases and J by 3 bases, with 9 bases left in between. Germline loops: CDR1 MDHEN, CDR2 SYDVKM. This CDR3 reads CASSFGTLYEQYF. The CDR3 coding sequence is TGTGCCAGCAGTTTTGGCACTCTCTACGAGCAGTACTTC.

The chain couples TRBV2 to TRBJ1-3; no clear D. This CDR3 has 15 amino acids. In germline, CDR1 is SNHLY, CDR2 FYNNEI. The V and J ends lost 6 bases and 3 bases respectively, with 15 bases between them. Here the CDR3 reads CASSSDKGYGNTIYF. The CDR3 nucleotides read TGTGCCAGCAGCTCTGACAAGGGATATGGAAACACCATATATTTT.

Worth noting for this clonotype: Since a much larger clone is just one base distant, this may be a read error. The V and J genes are TRBV7-6 and TRBJ2-5, with TRBD1 matching over 7 bases. Germline CDR1 reads SGHVS; CDR2 reads FNYEAQ. CDR3 length equals 15 residues. CDR3 sequence (DNA): TGTGCCAGCAGCAAAAGAACAGGGGACCAAGAGACCCGGTACTTC. Translation: CASSKRTGDQETRYF. The entire variable domain, with the rest obtained from reference TRBV7-6 and TRBJ2-5, is as follows: GAGVSQSPRYKVTKRGQDVALRCDPISGHVSLYWYRQALGQGPEFLTYFNYEAQQDKSGLPNDRFSAERPEGSISTLTIQRTEQRDSAMYRCASSKRTGDQETRYFGPGTRLLVL.

This clonotype was detected many times. V is TRBV19 and J is TRBJ1-1; a possible D gene is TRBD1 (5 bases). Trimming left V 6 bases short and J 0 bases short, with 11 bases between. Germline V gene sequence: CDR1 LNHDA, CDR2 SQIVND (reference sequence). This CDR3 has 14 residues. The CDR3 region has the DNA TGTGCCAGTAGAGGTGGGGGAATGAACACTGAAGCTTTCTTT. It encodes CASRGGGMNTEAFF.

V and J are TRBV29-1 and TRBJ2-2, with 7 bases aligning to TRBD1. The V and J ends lost 7 bases and 2 bases, in that order; junction bases with no gene match: 7. Germline V gene data show CDR1 as SQVTM and CDR2 as ANQGSEA. CDR3 size: 14 residues. CDR3 DNA: TGCAGCGCTATGACAGGGCGAAACACCGGGGAGCTGTTTTTT. It translates to CSAMTGRNTGELFF.

In its sample, this clonotype was seen many times. The chain has TRBV19 and TRBJ1-5; TRBD1 is a possible D gene (5 bases). CDR3 size: 12 residues. V gave up 4 bases and J gave up 7 bases, with 8 bases separating them. Germline V CDR1 and CDR2: LNHDA, SQIVND (reference sequence). CDR3 loop: CASSTYRQPQHF. CDR3 sequence (DNA): TGTGCCAGTAGTACCTACAGGCAGCCCCAGCATTTT.

V and J are TRBV18 and TRBJ2-6, with D tentatively TRBD2 (5 bases). This CDR3 contains 17 residues. CDR1 and CDR2 from the germline V gene are KGHSH and LQKENI. The ends were cut back, 4 bases at V and 1 base at J, with 14 bases in the middle. The CDR3 nucleotides read TGTGCCAGCTCACTTAGCGTGGCGGCATCTGGGGCCAACGTCCTGACTTTC. Amino acids: CASSLSVAASGANVLTF.

The genes are TRBV29-1 and TRBJ1-1; D is unresolved. Trimming took off 8 bases at V and 10 bases at J, with 11 bases between the two ends. The CDR3 spans 9 residues. In germline, CDR1 is SQVTM, CDR2 ANQGSEA. CDR3 DNA sequence: TGCAGCTTGAGACTTGGAGCTTTCTTT. This encodes CSLRLGAFF.

The chain uses TRBV3-1 and TRBJ1-1; no clear D gene. Trimming cost V 1 base and J 6 bases, with 9 bases left between them. There are 13 residues in the CDR3. Germline CDR1 and CDR2: LGHDT and YNNKEL (reference sequence). The CDR3 loop is CASSQASSAEAFF. DNA for the CDR3: TGTGCCAGCAGCCAAGCGTCTAGCGCTGAAGCTTTCTTT.

In this sample, this clonotype turned up a few times. This may be a read error: a much more frequent sequence differs by one nucleotide. The gene calls are TRBV10-2 and TRBJ2-5, with 10 bases identical to TRBD1. The germline CDR1 and CDR2 sequences are WSHSY and SAAADI. The CDR3 length is 15 residues. Here the CDR3 DNA reads TGCACCAGCAGTGATCCGGACAGGGGGGAAGAGACCCAGTACTTC. Translating it yields CTSSDPDRGEETQYF.